This TCR beta chain was captured in a study of human T cells and chemical hapten exposure. Single cDNA molecules in the library carried unique molecular identifiers attached during preparation. As processed by the authors: Counting gave a median of 95,638 TCRs per sample, with values ranging from about 23,224 to 700,000. TCRdb re-called the RACE reads with MiXCR, one entry per CDR3 protein. These V and J calls are TCRdb output, not the study's own analysis. This sample yields about 80,000 distinct CDR3 sequences, of which around 15% are seen a single time; 4.6% belongs to the top ten. The germline V gene has CDR1 SEHNR and CDR2 FQNEAQ (reference sequence). This CDR3 region has 12 residues. Many counts were recorded for this clonotype. The junction departs from germline at one end; a sequencing error may be responsible. Time point denoted: pre-sensitization, week 0. Regarding treatment: therapeutic diphenylcyclopropenone sensitization with weekly scalp DPC. Alopecia patients deemed DPC-suitable, aged 18 to 70, excluding pregnancy.

The sample was whole blood, taken in connection with sensitization to the hapten diphenylcyclopropenone (DPC). The chain recombines TRBV7-9 with TRBJ2-3; 8 bases map to TRBD1. The source is a woman aged 45-59 years with alopecia areata. Some clones in this sample may be carry-over from other donors' samples. CDR3 protein: CASSQKTGGLTF. In nucleotides, the CDR3 is TGTGCCAGCAGCCAGAAAACAGGGGGACTTACTTTT.